Presented here are 21 T cell receptor beta chains from one specimen sequenced in a study of shared clonotypes between healthy human individuals. The assay was immunoSEQ multiplex PCR, and TCRdb's table has in-frame clones only and misses some. This sample yields about 470,000 clones, of which 79% are seen a single time; around 13% belongs to the top ten. Specimen: PBMCs. The receptors were gathered from a woman between 40 and 50 years old in good health. Some clones in this sample may be carry-over from other donors' samples.

This clone was found once. V gene TRBV28 combines with J gene TRBJ1-2; D call uncertain. The CDR3 sequence is 13 residues long. Per the germline V gene, CDR1 is MDHEN and CDR2 is SYDVKM. Trimming shortened V by 2 bases and J by 3 bases, and 7 bases separated the two germline ends. The CDR3: CASSLQADYGYTF. CDR3 coding DNA: TGTGCCAGCAGTTTACAGGCAGACTATGGCTACACCTTC.

The chain is built from TRBV19 and TRBJ2-1; 7 bases match TRBD2. Germline V gene data show CDR1 as LNHDA and CDR2 as SQIVND (reference sequence). J gave up 4 bases and V 6 bases, and 9 bases lay outside the gene matches. The CDR3 loop spans 15 amino acids. The CDR3 bases are TGTGCCAGTAGGGACTCTAGCGGAGATTACAATGAGCAGTTCTTC. Translation gives CASRDSSGDYNEQFF.

A few counts support this clone. V and J are TRBV7-9 and TRBJ1-6; D is unresolved. The CDR3 totals 14 residues. Looked up from germline, CDR1 is SEHNR and CDR2 is FQNEAQ (reference sequence). Trimming shortened V by 1 base and J by 9 bases, and 10 bases separated the two germline ends. Written as DNA, the CDR3 is TGTGCCAGCAGCTTAGGAGGAGCGGTTTCACCCCTCCACTTT. Translated, it gives CASSLGGAVSPLHF.

The V and J genes are TRBV5-8 and TRBJ2-1, with 8 bases identical to TRBD1. The germline CDR1 and CDR2 sequences are SGHTS and YDEGEE. The CDR3 runs to 15 residues. Trimming removed 2 bases from V and 4 bases from J; junction bases left unmatched: 5. CDR3 region: CASSFDRGRYNEQFF. The CDR3, as DNA: TGTGCCAGCAGCTTCGACAGGGGACGGTACAATGAGCAGTTCTTC.

V and J are TRBV27 and TRBJ2-3; TRBD1 might be the D (5 bases). CDR3 length: 14 amino acids. The germline gives CDR1 MNHEY, CDR2 SMNVEV (reference sequence). V gave up 1 base and J gave up 0 bases, with 5 bases separating them. The CDR3 is CASSLYRSTDTQYF. As DNA, the CDR3 is TGTGCCAGCAGTTTATACAGGAGCACAGATACGCAGTATTTT.

V and J are TRBV30 and TRBJ1-4, with a possible D match to TRBD1 (5 bases). V dropped 2 bases and J dropped 8 bases, with 15 bases sitting between them. The CDR3 contains 14 residues. Germline values: CDR1 GTSNPN, CDR2 SVGIG (reference sequence). The CDR3, as DNA: TGTGCCTGGAGTCCCCGGCGGGGCGGGGAAAAACTGTTTTTT. This sequence encodes CAWSPRRGGEKLFF.

The table lists this clone with many counts. Other DNA sequences in the sample encode the same CDR3. The chain joins TRBV28 to TRBJ1-1; perhaps TRBD1 as D (5 bases). The CDR3 loop spans 14 amino acids. V shed 4 bases and J shed 4 bases, with 13 bases lying between them. Looked up from germline, CDR1 is MDHEN and CDR2 is SYDVKM. This CDR3 reads CASSSLGEGTEAFF. The CDR3 DNA is TGTGCCAGCAGTTCACTAGGGGAGGGCACTGAAGCTTTCTTT.

The gene calls are TRBV5-4 and TRBJ2-1; D is uncertain. The CDR3 is made up of 16 amino acids. CDR1 and CDR2 (germline): SGHNT, YYREEE (reference sequence). Trimming took off 4 bases at V and 8 bases at J, with 22 bases between the two ends. CDR3 loop: CASSLSGSRLWDEQFF. The CDR3 coding sequence is TGTGCCAGCAGCCTATCCGGGTCGAGGCTTTGGGATGAGCAGTTCTTC.

V is TRBV10-3 and J is TRBJ1-2; TRBD1 matches 8 bases. The CDR3 spans 16 residues. The ends lost 8 bases at V and 0 bases at J; junction bases unmatched: 11. Germline V gene data show CDR1 as ENHRY and CDR2 as SYGVKD. CDR3 amino acids: CAIGLNPGQANYGYTF. DNA for the CDR3: TGTGCCATCGGGCTAAACCCGGGACAGGCTAACTATGGCTACACCTTC.

V usage is TRBV9 and J usage is TRBJ2-6; D gene ambiguous. This CDR3 is 15 amino acids long. Germline V gives CDR1 SGDLS, CDR2 YYNGEE. V shed 0 bases and J shed 0 bases, with 4 bases lying between them. The CDR3 region has the DNA TGTGCCAGCAGCGTAGAGCGCTCTGGGGCCAACGTCCTGACTTTC. Protein product: CASSVERSGANVLTF.

The rearrangement uses TRBV18 and TRBJ2-3; 12 bases are shared with TRBD1. The CDR3 length is 16 residues. Per the germline V gene, CDR1 is KGHSH and CDR2 is LQKENI. The trim removed 6 bases at V and 4 bases at J, leaving 8 bases unmatched. The DNA for the CDR3 is TGTGCCAGCTCTCCGGGACAGGGGGCGACCGCAGATACGCAGTATTTT. It yields the protein CASSPGQGATADTQYF.

The chain is built from TRBV19 and TRBJ2-1, with 7 bases that match TRBD2. Trimming at V came to 2 bases and at J to 7 bases, leaving 11 bases not matched to a gene. CDR3 size: 16 residues. Germline CDR1 reads LNHDA; CDR2 reads SQIVND (reference sequence). The CDR3 protein is CASSIRGGSRVNEQFF. In nucleotides, the CDR3 is TGTGCCAGTAGTATACGGGGCGGGAGTCGGGTGAATGAGCAGTTCTTC.

The chain has TRBV30 and TRBJ2-3; TRBD2 aligns across 15 bases. CDR1 is GTSNPN and CDR2 is SVGIG in the germline V gene (reference sequence). J gave up 12 bases and V 1 base, and 5 bases lay outside the gene matches. The CDR3 sequence is 14 residues long. CDR3 nucleotide sequence: TGTGCCTGGAGTGGGACTAGCGGGAGGGCAGCCCAGTATTTT. Protein: CAWSGTSGRAAQYF.

V gene TRBV9 combines with J gene TRBJ2-7; TRBD2 agrees at 9 bases. The germline V gene has CDR1 SGDLS and CDR2 YYNGEE. The CDR3 is 15 amino acids. Losses at the gene ends were 0 bases for V and 4 bases for J; bases not matched to a gene: 5. Here the CDR3 reads CASSVGASGKYEQYF. CDR3 DNA sequence: TGTGCCAGCAGCGTAGGGGCTAGCGGGAAATACGAGCAGTACTTC.

This clone was recorded a few times. This chain uses TRBV27 with TRBJ2-7, with D possibly being TRBD1 (6 bases). CDR3 size: 14 residues. CDR1 MNHEY and CDR2 SMNVEV come from the germline V gene (reference sequence). Trimming took off 2 bases at V and 6 bases at J, with 14 bases between the two ends. The CDR3 nucleotides are TGTGCCAGCAGTTTAAAAGCAACAGGGACCGAGCAGTACTTC. Its protein product is CASSLKATGTEQYF.

The gene calls are TRBV6-1 and TRBJ2-7; tentatively, D is TRBD2 (6 bases). The CDR3 covers 14 residues. CDR1 and CDR2 from the germline V gene are MNHNS and SASEGT. The V gene lost 0 bases and the J gene lost 8 bases, with 14 bases spanning the gap. Here the CDR3 DNA reads TGTGCCAGCAGTGAAGCGTGGGACTCCTTCAAGCAGTACTTC. This encodes CASSEAWDSFKQYF.

The table lists this clone with a count of one. The V and J genes are TRBV27 and TRBJ2-5; D perhaps matches TRBD1 (6 bases). The CDR3 runs to 13 residues. Trimming shortened V by 5 bases and J by 5 bases, and 12 bases separated the two germline ends. Germline V gene data show CDR1 as MNHEY and CDR2 as SMNVEV (reference sequence). The CDR3 nucleotides are TGTGCCAGCAGTGTACAGGGTAGGGAGACCCAGTACTTC. Its protein product is CASSVQGRETQYF.

V usage is TRBV10-3 and J usage is TRBJ2-1, with 8 bases lining up with TRBD1. The CDR3 runs 14 residues. V gave up 6 bases and J gave up 3 bases; unmatched junction bases: 4. CDR1 ENHRY and CDR2 SYGVKD come from the germline V gene. CDR3 sequence (DNA): TGTGCCATCAGCCAGGGGGCAGTCTACAATGAGCAGTTCTTC. Amino acids: CAISQGAVYNEQFF.

This clone appeared a single time. The V call is TRBV7-7, the J call TRBJ2-2; D is unresolved. CDR1 SSHAT and CDR2 FNYEAQ come from the germline V gene (reference sequence). V lost 1 base, J lost 6 bases, and 9 bases lay in between. The CDR3 has 14 residues. The CDR3 region is CASSLGKGAGELFF. The CDR3 nucleotides are TGTGCCAGCAGCTTAGGAAAGGGTGCCGGGGAGCTGTTTTTT.

The chain employs TRBV29-1 and TRBJ1-5, with D unclear. The V and J ends lost 7 bases and 2 bases respectively, with 18 bases between them. Germline V CDR1 and CDR2: SQVTM, ANQGSEA. The CDR3 sequence is 15 residues long. The CDR3 protein is CSASDGLLGNQPQHF. DNA of the CDR3: TGCAGCGCTTCGGACGGCCTCTTGGGCAATCAGCCCCAGCATTTT.

The gene calls are TRBV7-8 and TRBJ2-5, with 9 positions matching TRBD2. V dropped 2 bases and J dropped 0; count of bases not matched to a gene: 4. Germline CDR1 reads SGHVS; CDR2 reads FQNEAQ. This CDR3 spans 16 amino acids. This CDR3 reads CASSLRLAGNQETQYF. CDR3 DNA sequence: TGTGCCAGCAGCTTACGGCTAGCGGGGAACCAAGAGACCCAGTACTTC.